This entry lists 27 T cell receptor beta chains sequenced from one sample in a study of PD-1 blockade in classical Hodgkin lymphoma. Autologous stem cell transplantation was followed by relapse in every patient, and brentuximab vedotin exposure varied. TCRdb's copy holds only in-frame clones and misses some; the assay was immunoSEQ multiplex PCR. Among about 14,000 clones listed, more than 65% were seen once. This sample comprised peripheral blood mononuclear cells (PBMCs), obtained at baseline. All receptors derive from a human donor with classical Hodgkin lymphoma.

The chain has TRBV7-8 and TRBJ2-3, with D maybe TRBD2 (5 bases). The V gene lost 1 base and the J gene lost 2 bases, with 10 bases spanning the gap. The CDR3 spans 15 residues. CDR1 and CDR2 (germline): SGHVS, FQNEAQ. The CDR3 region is CASSLGASYTDTQYF. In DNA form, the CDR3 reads TGTGCCAGCAGCTTAGGGGCTAGCTACACAGATACGCAGTATTTT. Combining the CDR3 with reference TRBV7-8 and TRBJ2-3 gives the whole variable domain GAGVSQSPRYKVAKRGQDVALRCDPISGHVSLFWYQQALGQGPEFLTYFQNEAQLDKSGLPSDRFFAERPEGSVSTLKIQRTQQEDSAVYLCASSLGASYTDTQYFGPGTRLTVL.

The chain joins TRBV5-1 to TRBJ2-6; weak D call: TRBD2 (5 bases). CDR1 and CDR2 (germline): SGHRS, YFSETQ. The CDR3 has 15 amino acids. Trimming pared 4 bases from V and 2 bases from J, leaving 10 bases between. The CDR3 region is CASSVAGAGANVLTF. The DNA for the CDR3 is TGCGCCAGCAGCGTGGCGGGCGCTGGGGCCAACGTCCTGACTTTC.

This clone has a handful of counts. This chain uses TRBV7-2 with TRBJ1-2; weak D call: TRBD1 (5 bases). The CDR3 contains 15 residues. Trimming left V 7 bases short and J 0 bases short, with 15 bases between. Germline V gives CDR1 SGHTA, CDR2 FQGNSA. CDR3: CASNPAGASNYGYTF. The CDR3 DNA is TGTGCCAGCAACCCCGCCGGGGCCTCTAACTATGGCTACACCTTC.

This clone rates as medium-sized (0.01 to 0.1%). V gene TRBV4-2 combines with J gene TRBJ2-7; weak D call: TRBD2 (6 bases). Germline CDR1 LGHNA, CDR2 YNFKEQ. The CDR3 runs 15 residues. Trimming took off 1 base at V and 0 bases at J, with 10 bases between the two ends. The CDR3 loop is CASSQGGSGSYEQYF. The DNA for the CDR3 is TGTGCCAGCAGCCAAGGCGGTAGCGGCTCCTACGAGCAGTACTTC.

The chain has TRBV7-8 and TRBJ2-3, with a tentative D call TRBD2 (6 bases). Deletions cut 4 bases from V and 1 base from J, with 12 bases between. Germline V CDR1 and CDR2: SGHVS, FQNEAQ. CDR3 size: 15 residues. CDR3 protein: CASSSSGYRTDTQYF. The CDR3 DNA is TGTGCCAGCAGCTCCAGCGGGTACCGCACAGATACGCAGTATTTT.

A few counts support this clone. CDR3 sequence reads: CAISKDSSYGYTF. CDR3 bases: TGTGCCATCAGTAAAGACAGTTCCTATGGCTACACCTTC. The genes are TRBV10-3 and TRBJ1-2, with D possibly matching TRBD1 (5 bases). This CDR3 region has 13 residues. Trimming pared 5 bases from V and 4 bases from J, leaving 11 bases between. Germline V gene lookup returns CDR1 ENHRY and CDR2 SYGVKD.

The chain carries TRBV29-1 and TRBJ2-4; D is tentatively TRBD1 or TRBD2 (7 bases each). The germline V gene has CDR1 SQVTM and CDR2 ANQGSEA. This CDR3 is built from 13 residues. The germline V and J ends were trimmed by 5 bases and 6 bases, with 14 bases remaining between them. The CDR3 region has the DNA TGCAGCGTTCACCCAGGGGGGGGAAACATTCAGTACTTC. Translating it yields CSVHPGGGNIQYF.

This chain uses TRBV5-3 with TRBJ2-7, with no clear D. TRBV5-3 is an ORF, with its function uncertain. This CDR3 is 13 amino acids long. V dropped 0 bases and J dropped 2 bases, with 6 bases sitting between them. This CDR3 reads CARSLARTYEQYF. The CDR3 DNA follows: TGTGCCAGAAGCTTGGCCCGGACCTACGAGCAGTACTTC.

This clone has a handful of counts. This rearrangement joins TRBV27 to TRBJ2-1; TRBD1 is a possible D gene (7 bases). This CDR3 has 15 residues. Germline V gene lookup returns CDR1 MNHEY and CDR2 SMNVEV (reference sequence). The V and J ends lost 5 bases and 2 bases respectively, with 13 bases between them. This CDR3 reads CASSQTGEAYNEQFF. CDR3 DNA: TGTGCCAGCAGTCAAACAGGGGAGGCCTACAATGAGCAGTTCTTC.

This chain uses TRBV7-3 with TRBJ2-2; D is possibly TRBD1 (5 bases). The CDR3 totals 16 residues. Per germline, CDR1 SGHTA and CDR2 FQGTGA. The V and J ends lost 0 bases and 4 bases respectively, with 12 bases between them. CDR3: CASSLTSGRGTGELFF. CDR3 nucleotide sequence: TGTGCCAGCAGCTTAACGTCAGGGCGCGGCACCGGGGAGCTGTTTTTT.

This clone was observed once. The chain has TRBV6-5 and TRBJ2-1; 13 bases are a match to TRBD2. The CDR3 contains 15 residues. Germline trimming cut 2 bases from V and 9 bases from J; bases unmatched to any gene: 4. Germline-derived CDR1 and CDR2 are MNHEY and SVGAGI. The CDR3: CASSYQLAGGREQFF. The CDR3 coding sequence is TGTGCCAGCAGTTACCAACTAGCGGGGGGGCGTGAGCAGTTCTTC.

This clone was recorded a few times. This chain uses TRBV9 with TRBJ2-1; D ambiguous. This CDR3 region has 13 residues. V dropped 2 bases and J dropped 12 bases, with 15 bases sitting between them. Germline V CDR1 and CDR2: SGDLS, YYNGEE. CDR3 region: CASSVPGQVRQFF. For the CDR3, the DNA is TGTGCCAGCAGCGTCCCGGGTCAAGTGAGGCAGTTCTTC.

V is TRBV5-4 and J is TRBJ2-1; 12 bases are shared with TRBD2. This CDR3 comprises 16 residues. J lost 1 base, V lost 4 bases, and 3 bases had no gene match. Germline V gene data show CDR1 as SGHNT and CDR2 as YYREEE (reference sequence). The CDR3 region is CASSPLAGGSYNEQFF. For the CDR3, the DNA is TGTGCCAGCAGCCCTCTAGCGGGGGGGTCCTACAATGAGCAGTTCTTC.

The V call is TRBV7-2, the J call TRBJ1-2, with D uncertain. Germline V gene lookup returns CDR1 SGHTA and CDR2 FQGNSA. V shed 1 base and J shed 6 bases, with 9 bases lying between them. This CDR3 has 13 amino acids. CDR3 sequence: CASSLEPSHGYTF. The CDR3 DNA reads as TGTGCCAGCAGCTTAGAGCCCAGCCATGGCTACACCTTC. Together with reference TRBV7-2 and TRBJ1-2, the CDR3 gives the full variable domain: GAGVSQSPSNKVTEKGKDVELRCDPISGHTALYWYRQSLGQGLEFLIYFQGNSAPDKSGLPSDRFSAERTGGSVSTLTIQRTQQEDSAVYLCASSLEPSHGYTFGSGTRLTVV.

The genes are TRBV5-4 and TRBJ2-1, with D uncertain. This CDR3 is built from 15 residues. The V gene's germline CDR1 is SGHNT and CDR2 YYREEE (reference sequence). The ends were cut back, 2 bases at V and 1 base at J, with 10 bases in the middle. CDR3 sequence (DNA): TGTGCCAGCAGCTTAGTACCCTTATCCTACAATGAGCAGTTCTTC. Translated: CASSLVPLSYNEQFF.

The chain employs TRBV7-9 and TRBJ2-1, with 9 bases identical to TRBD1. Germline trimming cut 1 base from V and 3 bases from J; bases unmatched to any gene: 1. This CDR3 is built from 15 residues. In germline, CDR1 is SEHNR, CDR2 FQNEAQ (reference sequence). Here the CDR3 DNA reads TGTGCCAGCAGCTTAGAGGGACAGGGCTACAATGAGCAGTTCTTC. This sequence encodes CASSLEGQGYNEQFF.

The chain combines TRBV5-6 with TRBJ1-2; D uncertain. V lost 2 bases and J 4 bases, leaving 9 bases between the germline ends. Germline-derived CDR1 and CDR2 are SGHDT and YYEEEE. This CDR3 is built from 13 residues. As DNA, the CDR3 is TGTGCCAGCAGCTTAATGGGCAGCTATGGCTACACCTTC. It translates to CASSLMGSYGYTF.

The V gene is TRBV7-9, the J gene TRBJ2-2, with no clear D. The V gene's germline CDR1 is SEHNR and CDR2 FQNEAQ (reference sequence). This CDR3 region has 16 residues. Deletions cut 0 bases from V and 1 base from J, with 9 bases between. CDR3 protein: CASSLAAAENTGELFF. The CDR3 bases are TGTGCCAGCAGCTTAGCGGCGGCAGAGAACACCGGGGAGCTGTTTTTT.

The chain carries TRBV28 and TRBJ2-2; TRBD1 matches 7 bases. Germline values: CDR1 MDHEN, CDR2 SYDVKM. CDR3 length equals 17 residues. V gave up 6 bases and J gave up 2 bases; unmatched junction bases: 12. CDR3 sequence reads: CASSISTGSVNTGELFF. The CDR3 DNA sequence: TGTGCCAGCAGCATCTCGACAGGGTCTGTTAACACCGGGGAGCTGTTTTTT.

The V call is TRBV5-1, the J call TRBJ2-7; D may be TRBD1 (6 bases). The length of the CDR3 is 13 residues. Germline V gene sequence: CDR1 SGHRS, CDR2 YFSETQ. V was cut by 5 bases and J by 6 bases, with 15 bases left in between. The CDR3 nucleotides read TGCGCCAGCAGGCCGCAGGGGTCGGGCGAGCAGTACTTC. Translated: CASRPQGSGEQYF.

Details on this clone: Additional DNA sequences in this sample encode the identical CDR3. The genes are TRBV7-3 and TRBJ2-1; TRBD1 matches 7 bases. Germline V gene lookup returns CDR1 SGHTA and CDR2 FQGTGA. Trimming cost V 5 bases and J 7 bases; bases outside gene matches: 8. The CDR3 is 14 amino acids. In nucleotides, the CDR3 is TGTGCCAGCAGCCCTATGACAGGGTCGAATGAGCAGTTCTTC. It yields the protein CASSPMTGSNEQFF.

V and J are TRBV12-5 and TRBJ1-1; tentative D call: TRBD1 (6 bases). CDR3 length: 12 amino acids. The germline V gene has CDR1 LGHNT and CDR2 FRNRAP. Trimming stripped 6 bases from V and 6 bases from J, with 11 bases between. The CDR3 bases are TGTGCTAGTGGACAGGGCCTAGCTGAAGCTTTCTTT. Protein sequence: CASGQGLAEAFF.

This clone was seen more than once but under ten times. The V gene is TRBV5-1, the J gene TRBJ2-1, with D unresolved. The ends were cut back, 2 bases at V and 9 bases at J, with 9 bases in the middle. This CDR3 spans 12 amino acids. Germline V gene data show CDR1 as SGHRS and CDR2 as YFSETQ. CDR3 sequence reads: CASSLNAREQFF. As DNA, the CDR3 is TGCGCCAGCAGCTTAAACGCCCGTGAGCAGTTCTTC.

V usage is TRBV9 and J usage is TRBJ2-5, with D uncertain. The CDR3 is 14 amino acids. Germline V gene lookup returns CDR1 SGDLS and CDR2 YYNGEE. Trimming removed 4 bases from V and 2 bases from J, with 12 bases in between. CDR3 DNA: TGTGCCAGCAGCAAACAGAGCCTTCAAGAGACCCAGTACTTC. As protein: CASSKQSLQETQYF.

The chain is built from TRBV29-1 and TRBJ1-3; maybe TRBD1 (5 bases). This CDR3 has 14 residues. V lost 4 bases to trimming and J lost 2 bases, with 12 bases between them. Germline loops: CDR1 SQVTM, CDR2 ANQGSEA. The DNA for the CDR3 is TGCAGCGTTGCCGGGACTCTCCCTGGAAACACCATATATTTT. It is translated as CSVAGTLPGNTIYF.

DNA of the CDR3: TGTGCCAGCAGTTACCACATGGCGGGGCGCTACGAGCAGTACTTC. Encoded protein: CASSYHMAGRYEQYF. The chain carries TRBV6-5 and TRBJ2-7; weak D call: TRBD2 (6 bases). V lost 2 bases and J 3 bases, leaving 14 bases between the germline ends. The CDR3 contains 15 residues. Germline V gene lookup returns CDR1 MNHEY and CDR2 SVGAGI.

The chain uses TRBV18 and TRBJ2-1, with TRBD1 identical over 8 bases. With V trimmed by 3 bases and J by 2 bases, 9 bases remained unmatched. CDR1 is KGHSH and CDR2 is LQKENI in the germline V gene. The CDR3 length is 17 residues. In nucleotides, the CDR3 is TGTGCCAGCTCACCCCCGGCTCAGGGGGCCACCTACAATGAGCAGTTCTTC. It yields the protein CASSPPAQGATYNEQFF.